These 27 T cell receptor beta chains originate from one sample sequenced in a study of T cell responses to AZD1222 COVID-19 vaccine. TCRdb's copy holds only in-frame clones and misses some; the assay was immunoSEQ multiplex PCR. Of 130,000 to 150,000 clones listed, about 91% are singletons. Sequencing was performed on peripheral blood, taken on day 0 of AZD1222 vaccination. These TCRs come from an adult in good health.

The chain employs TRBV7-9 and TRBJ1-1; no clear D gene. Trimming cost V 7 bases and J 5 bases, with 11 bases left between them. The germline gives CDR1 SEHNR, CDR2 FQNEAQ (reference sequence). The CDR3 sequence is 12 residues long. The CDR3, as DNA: TGTGCCAGCACCCTCGGTAGTACTGAAGCTTTCTTT. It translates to CASTLGSTEAFF.

The CDR3 here is CASSLAGEDTQYF. The DNA of the CDR3 is TGTGCCAGCAGCTTGGCCGGGGAAGATACGCAGTATTTT. This chain joins TRBV5-4 and TRBJ2-3; tentatively, D is TRBD2 (5 bases). V shed 0 bases and J shed 5 bases, with 7 bases lying between them. The CDR3 covers 13 residues. Germline values: CDR1 SGHNT, CDR2 YYREEE (reference sequence).

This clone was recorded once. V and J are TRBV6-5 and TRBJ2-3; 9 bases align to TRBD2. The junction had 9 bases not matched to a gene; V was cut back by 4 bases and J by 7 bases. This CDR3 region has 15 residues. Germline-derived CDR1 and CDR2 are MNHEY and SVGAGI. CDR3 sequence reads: CASSLFSGGRNTQYF. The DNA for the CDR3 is TGTGCCAGCAGTTTATTTAGCGGGGGACGGAATACGCAGTATTTT.

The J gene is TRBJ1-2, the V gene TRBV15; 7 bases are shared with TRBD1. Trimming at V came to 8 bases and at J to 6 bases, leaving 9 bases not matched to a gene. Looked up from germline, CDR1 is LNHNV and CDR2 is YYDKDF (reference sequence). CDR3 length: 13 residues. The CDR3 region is CATGEQGIDGYTF. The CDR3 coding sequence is TGTGCCACCGGCGAACAGGGGATAGATGGCTACACCTTC.

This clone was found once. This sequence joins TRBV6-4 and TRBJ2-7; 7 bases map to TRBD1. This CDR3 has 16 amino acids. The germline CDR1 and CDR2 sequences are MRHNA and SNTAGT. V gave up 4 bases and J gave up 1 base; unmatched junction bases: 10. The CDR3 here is CASSAHIAGGSYEQYF. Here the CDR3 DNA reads TGTGCCAGCAGTGCCCACATCGCAGGGGGATCCTACGAGCAGTACTTC.

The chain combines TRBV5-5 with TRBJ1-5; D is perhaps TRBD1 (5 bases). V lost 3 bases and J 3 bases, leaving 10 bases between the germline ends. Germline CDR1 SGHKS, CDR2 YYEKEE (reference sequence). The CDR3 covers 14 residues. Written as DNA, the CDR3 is TGTGCCAGCAGCTGGGGGACTTCCAATCAGCCCCAGCATTTT. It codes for CASSWGTSNQPQHF.

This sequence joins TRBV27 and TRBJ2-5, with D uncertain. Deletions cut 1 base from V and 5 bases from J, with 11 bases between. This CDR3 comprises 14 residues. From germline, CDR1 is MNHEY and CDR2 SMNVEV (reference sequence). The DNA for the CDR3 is TGTGCCAGCAGTTTATGGGGATCTCCTGAGACCCAGTACTTC. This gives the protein CASSLWGSPETQYF.

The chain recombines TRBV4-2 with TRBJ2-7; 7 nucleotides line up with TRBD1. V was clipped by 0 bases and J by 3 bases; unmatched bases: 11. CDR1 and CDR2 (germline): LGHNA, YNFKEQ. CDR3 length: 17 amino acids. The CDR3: CASSQDLPRAGGYEQYF. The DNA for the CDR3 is TGTGCCAGCAGCCAAGATCTACCGAGAGCAGGGGGCTACGAGCAGTACTTC.

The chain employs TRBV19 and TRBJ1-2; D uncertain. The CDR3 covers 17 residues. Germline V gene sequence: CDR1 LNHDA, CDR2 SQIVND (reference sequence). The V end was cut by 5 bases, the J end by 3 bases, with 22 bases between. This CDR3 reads CASSSGSGVFTYYGYTF. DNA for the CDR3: TGTGCCAGTAGTTCCGGCAGCGGAGTTTTTACTTACTATGGCTACACCTTC.

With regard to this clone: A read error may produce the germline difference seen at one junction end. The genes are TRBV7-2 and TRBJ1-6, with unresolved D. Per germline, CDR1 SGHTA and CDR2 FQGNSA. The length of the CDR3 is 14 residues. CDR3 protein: CASSLGSGDSPLHF. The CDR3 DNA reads TGTGCCAGCAGCTTAGGCTCGGGAGATTCGCCCCTCCACTTT.

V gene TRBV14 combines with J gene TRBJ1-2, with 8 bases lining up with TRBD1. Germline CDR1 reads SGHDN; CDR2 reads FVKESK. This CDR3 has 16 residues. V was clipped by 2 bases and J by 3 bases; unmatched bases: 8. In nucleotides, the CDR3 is TGTGCCAGCAGCCAATTCCAGGGGGCGAGGGACTATGGCTACACCTTC. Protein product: CASSQFQGARDYGYTF.

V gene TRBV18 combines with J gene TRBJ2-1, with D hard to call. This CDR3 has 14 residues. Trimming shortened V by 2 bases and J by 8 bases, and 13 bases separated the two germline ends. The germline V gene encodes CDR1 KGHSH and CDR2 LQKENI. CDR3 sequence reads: CASSPSIGPDEQFF. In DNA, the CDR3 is TGTGCCAGCTCACCATCGATCGGGCCGGATGAGCAGTTCTTC.

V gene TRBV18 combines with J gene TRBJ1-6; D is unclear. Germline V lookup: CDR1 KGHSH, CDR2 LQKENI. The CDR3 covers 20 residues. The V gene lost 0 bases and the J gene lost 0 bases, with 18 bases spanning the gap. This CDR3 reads CASSPPRGSSSSSYNSPLHF. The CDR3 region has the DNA TGTGCCAGCTCACCACCCAGAGGGAGTTCCAGCTCCTCCTATAATTCACCCCTCCACTTT.

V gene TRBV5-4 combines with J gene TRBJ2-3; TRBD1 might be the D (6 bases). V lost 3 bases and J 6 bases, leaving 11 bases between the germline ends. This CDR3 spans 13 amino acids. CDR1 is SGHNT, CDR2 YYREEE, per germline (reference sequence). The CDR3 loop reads CASSSYRADTQYF. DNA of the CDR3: TGTGCCAGCAGCTCGTACAGGGCGGATACGCAGTATTTT.

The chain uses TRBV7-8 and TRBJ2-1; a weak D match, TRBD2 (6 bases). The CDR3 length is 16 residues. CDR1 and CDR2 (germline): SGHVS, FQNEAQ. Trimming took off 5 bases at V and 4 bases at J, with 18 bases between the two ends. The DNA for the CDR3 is TGTGCCAGCAGCCCTAGAACCGGGAGAGGTTACAATGAGCAGTTCTTC. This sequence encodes CASSPRTGRGYNEQFF.

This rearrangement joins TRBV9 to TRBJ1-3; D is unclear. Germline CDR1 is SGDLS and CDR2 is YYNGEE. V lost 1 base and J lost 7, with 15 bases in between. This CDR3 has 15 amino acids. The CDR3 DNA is TGTGCCAGCAGCGTACGAGGGAACCTTCGGAACACCATATATTTT. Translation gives CASSVRGNLRNTIYF. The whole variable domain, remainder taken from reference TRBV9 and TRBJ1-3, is DSGVTQTPKHLITATGQRVTLRCSPRSGDLSVYWYQQSLDQGLQFLIQYYNGEERAKGNILERFSAQQFPDLHSELNLSSLELGDSALYFCASSVRGNLRNTIYFGEGSWLTVV.

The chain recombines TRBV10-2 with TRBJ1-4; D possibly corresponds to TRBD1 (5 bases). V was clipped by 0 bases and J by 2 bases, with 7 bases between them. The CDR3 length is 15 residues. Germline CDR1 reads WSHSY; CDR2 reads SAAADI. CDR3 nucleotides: TGCGCCAGCAGTGAGTCGGGGGTTACTAATGAAAAACTGTTTTTT. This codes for CASSESGVTNEKLFF.

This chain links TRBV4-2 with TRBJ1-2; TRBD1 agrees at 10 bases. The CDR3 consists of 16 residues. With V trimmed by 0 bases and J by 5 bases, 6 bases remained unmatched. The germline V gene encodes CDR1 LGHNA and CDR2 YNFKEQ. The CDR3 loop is CASSQEATGGYYGYTF. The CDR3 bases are TGTGCCAGCAGCCAAGAGGCGACAGGGGGCTATTATGGCTACACCTTC.

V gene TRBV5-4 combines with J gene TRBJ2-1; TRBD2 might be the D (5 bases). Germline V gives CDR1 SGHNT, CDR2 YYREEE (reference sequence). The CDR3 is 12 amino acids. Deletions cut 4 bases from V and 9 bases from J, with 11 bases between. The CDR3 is CASSIREGEQFF. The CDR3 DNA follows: TGTGCCAGCAGCATACGTGAGGGTGAGCAGTTCTTC.

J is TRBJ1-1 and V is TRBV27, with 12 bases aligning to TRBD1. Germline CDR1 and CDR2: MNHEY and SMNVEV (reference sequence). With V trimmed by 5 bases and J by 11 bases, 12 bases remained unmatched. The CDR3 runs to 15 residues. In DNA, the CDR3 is TGTGCCAGCAGTACGGGACAGGGGGCGTTTCGGTCGGCTTTCTTT. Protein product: CASSTGQGAFRSAFF.

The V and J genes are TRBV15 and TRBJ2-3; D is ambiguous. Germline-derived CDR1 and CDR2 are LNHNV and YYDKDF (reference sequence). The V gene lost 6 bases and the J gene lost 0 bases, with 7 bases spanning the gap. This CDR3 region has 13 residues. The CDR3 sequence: CATRGSSTDTQYF. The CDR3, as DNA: TGTGCCACCAGGGGCTCAAGCACAGATACGCAGTATTTT. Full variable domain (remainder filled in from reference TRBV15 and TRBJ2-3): DAMVIQNPRYQVTQFGKPVTLSCSQTLNHNVMYWYQQKSSQAPKLLFHYYDKDFNNEADTPDNFQSRRPNTSFCFLDIRSPGLGDTAMYLCATRGSSTDTQYFGPGTRLTVL.

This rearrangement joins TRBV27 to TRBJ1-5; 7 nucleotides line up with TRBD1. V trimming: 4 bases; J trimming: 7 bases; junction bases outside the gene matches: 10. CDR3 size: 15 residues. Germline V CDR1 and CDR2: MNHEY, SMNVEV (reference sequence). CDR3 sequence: CASSSGQARGQPQHF. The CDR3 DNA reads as TGTGCCAGCAGTTCCGGACAGGCCCGGGGGCAGCCCCAGCATTTT.

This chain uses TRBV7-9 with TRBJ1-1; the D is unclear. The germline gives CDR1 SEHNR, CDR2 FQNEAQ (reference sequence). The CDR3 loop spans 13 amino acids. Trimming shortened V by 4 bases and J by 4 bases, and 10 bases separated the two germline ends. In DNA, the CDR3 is TGTGCCAGCAGCTCGGACCAGCTCACTGAAGCTTTCTTT. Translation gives CASSSDQLTEAFF.

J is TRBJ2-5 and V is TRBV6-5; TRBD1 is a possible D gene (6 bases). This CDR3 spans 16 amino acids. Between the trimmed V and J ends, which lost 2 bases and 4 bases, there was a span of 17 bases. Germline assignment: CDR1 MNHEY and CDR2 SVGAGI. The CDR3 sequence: CASSYQQRGLGETQYF. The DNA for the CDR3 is TGTGCCAGCAGTTACCAACAGAGGGGGTTGGGAGAGACCCAGTACTTC.

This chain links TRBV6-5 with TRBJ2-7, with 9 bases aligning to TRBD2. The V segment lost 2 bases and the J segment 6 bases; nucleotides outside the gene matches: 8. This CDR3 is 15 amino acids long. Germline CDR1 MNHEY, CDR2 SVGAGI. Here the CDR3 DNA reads TGTGCCAGCAGTTACCGCGGGGGGGGCCTGTTCGAGCAGTACTTC. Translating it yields CASSYRGGGLFEQYF.

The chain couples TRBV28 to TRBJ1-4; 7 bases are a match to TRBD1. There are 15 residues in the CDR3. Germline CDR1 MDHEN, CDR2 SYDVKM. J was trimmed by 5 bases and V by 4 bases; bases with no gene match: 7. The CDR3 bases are TGTGCCAGCAGTTCACCGGGACAGACAAATGAAAAACTGTTTTTT. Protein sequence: CASSSPGQTNEKLFF.

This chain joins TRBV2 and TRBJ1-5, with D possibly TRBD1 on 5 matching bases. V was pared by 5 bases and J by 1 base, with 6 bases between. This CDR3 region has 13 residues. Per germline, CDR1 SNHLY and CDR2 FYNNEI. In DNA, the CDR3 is TGTGCCAGCAGTTGGGGCAGCAATCAGCCCCAGCATTTT. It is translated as CASSWGSNQPQHF.